The 10 T cell receptor beta chains below come from one sample, sequenced in a study of blood T cell repertoires in COVID-19. Profiling relied on immunoSEQ multiplex PCR, and the TCRdb table lists in-frame clones only, not all of them. The sample has some 340,000 clones; 70% to 90% are singletons. Sequencing was done on a sample of PBMCs or T cells enriched from blood (not recorded which). All receptors derive from a woman in her twenties or thirties who had recovered from COVID-19.

The genes are TRBV28 and TRBJ2-1; D perhaps matches TRBD1 (6 bases). Germline loops: CDR1 MDHEN, CDR2 SYDVKM. Trimming stripped 5 bases from V and 6 bases from J, with 17 bases between. The CDR3 extends over 15 amino acids. The CDR3 DNA sequence: TGTGCCAGCAGTCCACAGGGTGGTTCGATCAATGAGCAGTTCTTC. Its protein is CASSPQGGSINEQFF.

This rearrangement joins TRBV20-1 to TRBJ1-1, with D possibly TRBD1 on 6 matching bases. The CDR3 covers 16 residues. Germline loops: CDR1 DFQATT, CDR2 SNEGSKA (reference sequence). V was pared by 3 bases and J by 8 bases, with 25 bases between. Here the CDR3 reads CSASAPRGSRNLEAFF. The CDR3 coding sequence is TGCAGTGCTAGTGCCCCCAGGGGAAGTAGGAATTTGGAAGCTTTCTTT.

The genes are TRBV6-5 and TRBJ1-5, with 8 bases aligning to TRBD1. The CDR3 runs to 13 residues. Germline loops: CDR1 MNHEY, CDR2 SVGAGI. V lost 6 bases and J lost 10; bases outside the gene matches: 8. The CDR3 region is CASRDRDAFPQHF. In DNA, the CDR3 is TGTGCCAGCAGGGACAGGGACGCGTTCCCCCAGCATTTT.

The chain uses TRBV2 and TRBJ2-5; TRBD2 is a possible D gene (5 bases). Trimming left V 3 bases short and J 3 bases short, with 8 bases between. CDR3 length: 13 amino acids. CDR1 is SNHLY and CDR2 is FYNNEI in the germline V gene. This chain's CDR3 is CASSEYGEETQYF. CDR3 DNA: TGTGCCAGCAGTGAGTACGGGGAAGAGACCCAGTACTTC.

This clone was recorded only once. V and J are TRBV19 and TRBJ1-5; 9 nucleotides match TRBD1. Germline trimming cut 5 bases from V and 7 bases from J; bases unmatched to any gene: 9. This CDR3 is built from 15 residues. Germline V gene lookup returns CDR1 LNHDA and CDR2 SQIVND (reference sequence). The CDR3 bases are TGTGCCAGTAGTGCCACCGGGACAGGGTTCCAGCCCCAGCATTTT. Translation gives CASSATGTGFQPQHF.

The V call is TRBV30, the J call TRBJ1-2, with TRBD1 identical over 10 bases. Germline assignment: CDR1 GTSNPN and CDR2 SVGIG (reference sequence). This CDR3 spans 13 amino acids. V lost 4 bases to trimming and J lost 7 bases; unmatched junction nucleotides: 6. The CDR3 DNA reads TGTGCCTGGACTCGGACAGGGGGAGGTGGCTACACCTTC. Its translation: CAWTRTGGGGYTF.

This chain joins TRBV19 and TRBJ1-3, with a tentative D call TRBD1 (5 bases). This CDR3 is 13 amino acids long. Germline assignment: CDR1 LNHDA and CDR2 SQIVND (reference sequence). V lost 8 bases, J lost 3 bases, and 11 bases lay in between. CDR3 coding DNA: TGTGCCAGTTCACAGGCTCATGGAAACACCATATATTTT. As protein: CASSQAHGNTIYF. Supplemented by reference TRBV19 and TRBJ1-3, the full variable domain reads DGGITQSPKYLFRKEGQNVTLSCEQNLNHDAMYWYRQDPGQGLRLIYYSQIVNDFQKGDIAEGYSVSREKKESFPLTVTSAQKNPTAFYLCASSQAHGNTIYFGEGSWLTVV.

The chain recombines TRBV7-8 with TRBJ2-5, with 7 positions matching TRBD1. The ends lost 6 bases at V and 2 bases at J; junction bases unmatched: 9. The CDR3 extends over 15 amino acids. The germline V gene encodes CDR1 SGHVS and CDR2 FQNEAQ. CDR3 DNA: TGTGCCAGCAGGGACATTGGGACAGTACAAGAGACCCAGTACTTC. This sequence encodes CASRDIGTVQETQYF. Full variable domain (rest looked up from reference TRBV7-8 and TRBJ2-5): GAGVSQSPRYKVAKRGQDVALRCDPISGHVSLFWYQQALGQGPEFLTYFQNEAQLDKSGLPSDRFFAERPEGSVSTLKIQRTQQEDSAVYLCASRDIGTVQETQYFGPGTRLLVL.

V and J are TRBV10-3 and TRBJ1-2; no clear D. Trimming stripped 3 bases from V and 4 bases from J, with 6 bases between. From germline, CDR1 is ENHRY and CDR2 SYGVKD. The length of the CDR3 is 12 residues. The CDR3 DNA reads TGTGCCATCAGTGACCGGGGCTATGGCTACACCTTC. This gives the protein CAISDRGYGYTF.

V and J are TRBV28 and TRBJ1-1, with no clear D. The CDR3 has 17 amino acids. Germline V gene data show CDR1 as MDHEN and CDR2 as SYDVKM. The V end was cut by 3 bases, the J end by 1 base, with 18 bases between. The CDR3 DNA is TGTGCCAGCAGTTTCGCTGTGGTCGCCACTAGGAACACTGAAGCTTTCTTT. Translated, it gives CASSFAVVATRNTEAFF.